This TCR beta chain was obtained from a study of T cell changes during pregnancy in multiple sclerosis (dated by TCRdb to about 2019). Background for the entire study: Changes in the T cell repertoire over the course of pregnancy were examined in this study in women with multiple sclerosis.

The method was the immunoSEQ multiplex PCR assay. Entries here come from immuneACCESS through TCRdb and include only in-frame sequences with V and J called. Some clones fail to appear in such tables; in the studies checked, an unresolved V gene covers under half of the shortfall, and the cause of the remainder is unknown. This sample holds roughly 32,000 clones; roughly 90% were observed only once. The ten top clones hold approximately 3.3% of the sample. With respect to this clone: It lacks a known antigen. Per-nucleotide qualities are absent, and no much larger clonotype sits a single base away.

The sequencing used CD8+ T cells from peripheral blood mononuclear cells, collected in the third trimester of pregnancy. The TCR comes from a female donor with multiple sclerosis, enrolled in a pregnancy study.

The CDR3 here reads CASSYSGTGANYGYTF. The DNA sequence is TGTGCCAGCAGTTACTCGGGGACAGGGGCTAACTATGGCTACACCTTC. The rearrangement joined TRBV6-5 to TRBJ1-2, with 10 middle bases fitting TRBD1. CDR1 and CDR2, per the germline V gene, are MNHEY and SVGAGI. Trimming accounts for 0 bases at V and 0 bases at J, while the number of junction bases matched to no gene is 1. The CDR3 runs 16 amino acids, cysteine and phenylalanine included. This entry keeps only the CDR3 DNA: 48 bases, framed from base 1.